This TCR beta chain comes out of a study of T cells after yellow fever vaccination. The wider study: With SMART-Seq v4 Ultra Low Input, the fractions containing low cell numbers were prepared. Study observations and caveats: Among primary-vaccination clones, most reappeared after the booster, at 95% to 96% for CD4 and about 90% for CD8. Abundant bulk-population clonotypes could contaminate the FACS-sorted repertoires.

This clonotype was detected many times. Its matching antigen is unknown. The ends were cut back, 4 bases at V and 3 bases at J, with 16 bases in the middle. The CDR3 is 15 residues long. Germline CDR1 and CDR2: SGHRS and YFSETQ. UMIs and a universal primer site were added when TCR cDNA was made by 5'RACE template switching. TCRdb itself ran the 5' RACE reads through MiXCR, one entry per CDR3 protein. The table includes roughly 310,000 distinct CDR3 sequences, about 3.5% detected once. Here the sequenced sample was PBMCs, taken on the day of the yellow fever booster vaccination. This receptor was identified in a man aged 18 to 29 who received the YFV17D yellow fever vaccine. The chain couples TRBV5-1 to TRBJ1-1; D ambiguous. The CDR3 sequence: CASSPLPGLDTEAFF. The CDR3 DNA reads as TGCGCCAGCAGCCCATTACCGGGGTTGGACACTGAAGCTTTCTTT.